What follows are 5 T cell receptor beta chains derived from one specimen sequenced in a study of vaccination and CD4 T cells after COVID-19. The treatment here: approximately nine-day PBMC culture with coronavirus spike peptide pools or control peptides (ViraFEST assay). For these TCRs, the target antigens are not known. Scientists ran DNA taken from cultured CD4+ T cells through the Oncomine TCR Beta short-read assay for sequencing. MiXCR, applied by TCRdb to the PCR reads, yields one record per CDR3 protein. The data show about 18,000 distinct CDR3 sequences, roughly 60% seen once. The sample was CD4+ T cells from blood, cultured in vitro, taken before SARS-CoV-2 vaccination. The receptor set was obtained from a human donor who had recovered from COVID-19.

The V call is TRBV28, the J call TRBJ2-6; D might be TRBD2 (6 bases). The CDR3 contains 16 residues. V lost 4 bases, J lost 0 bases, and 10 bases lay in between. In germline, CDR1 is MDHEN, CDR2 SYDVKM. For the CDR3, the DNA is TGTGCCAGCAGTTCGGGAGAGAGCTCTGGGGCCAACGTCCTGACTTTC. Amino acids: CASSSGESSGANVLTF. Full variable domain (outside the CDR3, taken from reference TRBV28 and TRBJ2-6): DVKVTQSSRYLVKRTGEKVFLECVQDMDHENMFWYRQDPGLGLRLIYFSYDVKMKEKGDIPEGYSVSREKKERFSLILESASTNQTSMYLCASSSGESSGANVLTFGAGSRLTVL.

The rearrangement uses TRBV28 and TRBJ1-5; D is unresolved. Trimming stripped 4 bases from V and 2 bases from J, with 12 bases between. The germline V gene encodes CDR1 MDHEN and CDR2 SYDVKM. The CDR3 loop spans 15 amino acids. Written as DNA, the CDR3 is TGTGCCAGCAGTTATGAGGTAGAGGGCAATCAGCCCCAGCATTTT. It encodes CASSYEVEGNQPQHF.

The chain joins TRBV5-4 to TRBJ2-1; 8 positions match TRBD2. The CDR3 has 16 amino acids. Germline loops: CDR1 SGHNT, CDR2 YYREEE (reference sequence). V was clipped by 6 bases and J by 6 bases; unmatched bases: 14. CDR3 loop: CASKTGGQRRTNEQFF. For the CDR3, the DNA is TGTGCCAGCAAAACGGGGGGGCAGCGGAGAACCAATGAGCAGTTCTTC. The variable domain in full, with the rest retrieved from reference TRBV5-4 and TRBJ2-1, is ETGVTQSPTHLIKTRGQQVTLRCSSQSGHNTVSWYQQALGQGPQFIFQYYREEENGRGNFPPRFSGLQFPNYSSELNVNALELDDSALYLCASKTGGQRRTNEQFFGPGTRLTVL.

The rearrangement links TRBV19 to TRBJ2-7; no definite D call. Germline values: CDR1 LNHDA, CDR2 SQIVND (reference sequence). CDR3 size: 14 residues. V was cut by 3 bases and J by 5 bases, with 14 bases left in between. CDR3 in DNA: TGTGCCAGTAGTATTTGGGCAGGACCCGACGAGCAGTACTTC. Its translation: CASSIWAGPDEQYF.

V and J are TRBV25-1 and TRBJ2-5, with D possibly TRBD2 on 5 matching bases. The CDR3 is 17 amino acids. Germline values: CDR1 MGHDK, CDR2 SYGVNS. The V end lost 6 bases, the J end lost 0 bases, and 20 bases lay between the germline ends. This CDR3 is CASSPTKRAVDQETQYF. CDR3 sequence (DNA): TGTGCCAGCAGCCCCACCAAGAGGGCGGTGGACCAAGAGACCCAGTACTTC.